Described below is a single T cell receptor beta chain sequence and its context. Original methodology: The authors estimated nucleated cell counts from reference gene primer amplification. The table came from immunoSEQ multiplex PCR; TCRdb's copy has only in-frame clones and leaves some out. V and J calls and clone size are those listed in that table; D and trimming were worked out from the DNA. The sample lists approximately 110,000 clones, about 94% occurring once. The CDR3 extends over 14 amino acids. The germline CDR1 and CDR2 sequences are SGHDT and YYEEEE. The V end lost 0 bases, the J end lost 9 bases, and 13 bases lay between the germline ends. The entry originates in a study of blood T cell repertoires in COVID-19. Seattle patients were enrolled during active infection and followed longitudinally.

The rearrangement uses TRBV5-6 and TRBJ2-1, with D possibly matching TRBD2 (6 bases). The sequenced sample was peripheral blood. The clonotype comes from a man between 50 and 59 years old with COVID-19, enrolled during active disease. CDR3 region: CASSLVGGSGEQFF. The CDR3 DNA sequence: TGTGCCAGCAGCTTGGTGGGGGGTTCGGGTGAGCAGTTCTTC.